A single sample gave rise to the 26 T cell receptor beta chains below, sequenced in a study of blood T cell repertoires in COVID-19. Sequencing was performed with immunoSEQ multiplex PCR; in TCRdb, only in-frame clones are kept and a portion is missing. The sample consists of fewer than 200,000 clones, 60% to 85% of them appearing once. The sample was peripheral blood. The source of these receptors is a man between 65 and 85 years old with acute or convalescent COVID-19.

This sequence joins TRBV7-9 and TRBJ2-5; D unresolved. The length of the CDR3 is 14 residues. V gave up 5 bases and J gave up 5 bases, with 15 bases separating them. Germline CDR1 SEHNR, CDR2 FQNEAQ (reference sequence). CDR3 amino acids: CASSQTASFETQYF. CDR3 coding DNA: TGTGCCAGCAGCCAAACGGCTAGTTTTGAGACCCAGTACTTC.

The chain employs TRBV13 and TRBJ2-5; D uncertain. V was cut by 3 bases and J by 5 bases, with 7 bases left in between. Germline V gene sequence: CDR1 PRHDT, CDR2 FYEKMQ (reference sequence). CDR3 length: 12 residues. The CDR3 sequence is CASSFSRETQYF. The CDR3 DNA reads TGTGCCAGCAGCTTTTCCAGGGAGACCCAGTACTTC.

The V and J genes are TRBV3-1 (or the pseudogene TRBV3-2) and TRBJ1-5; 8 positions agree with TRBD1. The germline V gene encodes CDR1 LGHDT and CDR2 YNNKEL (reference sequence). There are 15 residues in the CDR3. V lost 4 bases to trimming and J lost 1 base; unmatched junction nucleotides: 3. As DNA, the CDR3 is TGTGCCAGCAGCCCCTCAGGGGGCAGCAATCAGCCCCAGCATTTT. This sequence encodes CASSPSGGSNQPQHF.

The V and J genes are TRBV28 and TRBJ1-3, with a weak D call TRBD1 (5 bases). Germline V CDR1 and CDR2: MDHEN, SYDVKM. The CDR3 length is 16 residues. Trimming removed 4 bases from V and 3 bases from J, with 16 bases in between. CDR3 residues: CASSSLPQGYGNTIYF. Written as DNA, the CDR3 is TGTGCCAGCAGTTCGCTCCCTCAGGGATATGGAAACACCATATATTTT.

The rearrangement links TRBV12-3 or TRBV12-4 to TRBJ1-1, with D unresolved. The CDR3 covers 12 residues. V lost 7 bases, J lost 5 bases, and 11 bases lay in between. The CDR3 DNA sequence: TGTGCCAGCAAGTTCCCGAGAACTGAAGCTTTCTTT. This codes for CASKFPRTEAFF.

This clone appeared a single time. The V gene is TRBV27, the J gene TRBJ2-7, with 8 nucleotides matching TRBD1. Per germline, CDR1 MNHEY and CDR2 SMNVEV (reference sequence). This CDR3 is 15 amino acids long. V lost 7 bases, J lost 6 bases, and 14 bases stayed unmatched. CDR3 region: CASTVGTGNNREQYF. CDR3 bases: TGTGCCAGCACTGTGGGGACAGGTAACAACCGCGAGCAGTACTTC.

The chain has TRBV9 and TRBJ2-7, with 7 positions matching TRBD1. The CDR3 is 14 amino acids. CDR1 and CDR2 (germline): SGDLS, YYNGEE. Losses at the gene ends were 0 bases for V and 3 bases for J; bases not matched to a gene: 3. In DNA form, the CDR3 reads TGTGCCAGCAGCGTAGATGGACAGGACTACGAGCAGTACTTC. As protein: CASSVDGQDYEQYF. Full variable domain (outside the CDR3, taken from reference TRBV9 and TRBJ2-7): DSGVTQTPKHLITATGQRVTLRCSPRSGDLSVYWYQQSLDQGLQFLIQYYNGEERAKGNILERFSAQQFPDLHSELNLSSLELGDSALYFCASSVDGQDYEQYFGPGTRLTVT.

V usage is TRBV13 and J usage is TRBJ1-3; TRBD1 matches at 8 bases. In germline, CDR1 is PRHDT, CDR2 FYEKMQ (reference sequence). Trimming removed 3 bases from V and 5 bases from J; junction bases left unmatched: 6. The CDR3 is made up of 15 amino acids. The CDR3 here is CASSLPGTGRNTIYF. CDR3 bases: TGTGCCAGCAGCTTGCCCGGGACAGGTCGAAACACCATATATTTT.

There are a few counts of this clone. DNA of the CDR3: TGTGCCAGTAGTATGCTAATGGGCCACCCTGCCGCCACCGGGGAGCTGTTTTTT. Residues: CASSMLMGHPAATGELFF. V gene TRBV19 combines with J gene TRBJ2-2; no definite D call. The V end lost 3 bases, the J end lost 4 bases, and 21 bases lay between the germline ends. The CDR3 is 18 amino acids. CDR1 and CDR2 (germline): LNHDA, SQIVND (reference sequence).

The J gene is TRBJ1-2, the V gene TRBV2; the D gene is possibly TRBD1 (6 bases). Per the germline V gene, CDR1 is SNHLY and CDR2 is FYNNEI. The CDR3 has 12 amino acids. V was cut by 3 bases and J by 8 bases, with 10 bases left in between. CDR3 residues: CASSDLGAGYTF. In nucleotides, the CDR3 is TGTGCCAGCAGTGACCTGGGGGCGGGCTACACCTTC.

The chain couples TRBV3-1 (or the pseudogene TRBV3-2) to TRBJ1-5, with a possible D match to TRBD1 (5 bases). The germline V gene encodes CDR1 LGHDT and CDR2 YNNKEL (reference sequence). The CDR3 length is 14 residues. The V gene lost 1 base and the J gene lost 5 bases, with 9 bases spanning the gap. CDR3 region: CASSQGGGDQPQHF. The CDR3 DNA follows: TGTGCCAGCAGCCAAGGGGGAGGGGATCAGCCCCAGCATTTT.

The chain couples TRBV29-1 to TRBJ2-7; TRBD1 might be the D (6 bases). Trimming took off 5 bases at V and 6 bases at J, with 14 bases between the two ends. Germline CDR1 reads SQVTM; CDR2 reads ANQGSEA. The CDR3 is 12 residues long. The CDR3 is CSVITGISEQYF. The CDR3 region has the DNA TGCAGCGTTATTACAGGGATTTCCGAGCAGTACTTC.

V usage is TRBV7-9 and J usage is TRBJ1-1; D perhaps matches TRBD1 (6 bases). This CDR3 has 15 amino acids. The germline CDR1 and CDR2 sequences are SEHNR and FQNEAQ (reference sequence). Trimming cost V 7 bases and J 1 base, with 16 bases left between them. As DNA, the CDR3 is TGTGCCAGCACCTATCAGGGGACGGGGAACACTGAAGCTTTCTTT. Translation gives CASTYQGTGNTEAFF.

The chain couples TRBV27 to TRBJ1-3; D is unclear. V gave up 5 bases and J gave up 0 bases, with 8 bases separating them. This CDR3 spans 14 amino acids. The germline CDR1 and CDR2 sequences are MNHEY and SMNVEV (reference sequence). CDR3 residues: CASSVTSSGNTIYF. The DNA for the CDR3 is TGTGCCAGCAGTGTGACATCCTCTGGAAACACCATATATTTT.

The sample holds one count of this clone. J is TRBJ2-7 and V is TRBV28, with 10 bases fitting TRBD1. J lost 4 bases, V lost 6 bases, and 6 bases had no gene match. The germline V gene encodes CDR1 MDHEN and CDR2 SYDVKM. The CDR3 is 14 amino acids. The CDR3 bases are TGTGCCAGCAGGCCCCGGACAGGGGGTTACGAGCAGTACTTC. Translated, it gives CASRPRTGGYEQYF.

This clone showed up just once. The junction shows a germline mismatch at one end, possibly a read error. This chain uses TRBV27 with TRBJ1-2; 9 positions agree with TRBD1. This CDR3 is 14 amino acids long. In germline, CDR1 is MNHEY, CDR2 SMNVEV (reference sequence). The CDR3 is CASRLGTGNYGYTF. CDR3 sequence (DNA): TGTGCCAGCCGTTTGGGGACAGGGAACTATGGCTACACCTTC.

V gene TRBV12-5 combines with J gene TRBJ2-1; TRBD2 agrees at 16 bases. The germline gives CDR1 LGHNT, CDR2 FRNRAP. The CDR3 is 22 residues long. V lost 0 bases to trimming and J lost 0 bases; unmatched junction nucleotides: 11. In nucleotides, the CDR3 is TGTGCTAGTGGTTTGGTCCCCCTACCGGGACTAGCGGGGGGGAGCTCCTACAATGAGCAGTTCTTC. Its protein is CASGLVPLPGLAGGSSYNEQFF.

Comments on this clone: One end of the junction fails to match germline, which may point to a read error. The V and J genes are TRBV7-7 and TRBJ1-1; D unresolved. The CDR3 has 15 amino acids. Per germline, CDR1 SSHAT and CDR2 FNYEAQ (reference sequence). CDR3 coding DNA: TGTGCTAGCAGCCCCAAACCTACCATGAACACTGAAGCTTTCTTT. Residues: CASSPKPTMNTEAFF.

By frequency in the sample, this clone is medium-sized. This chain joins TRBV5-1 and TRBJ2-1, with D possibly matching TRBD2 (5 bases). Trimming shortened V by 1 base and J by 9 bases, and 14 bases separated the two germline ends. The CDR3 spans 14 residues. Germline CDR1 SGHRS, CDR2 YFSETQ. The CDR3 here is CASSLSSTGVEQFF. The CDR3 DNA is TGCGCCAGCAGCTTGTCTAGCACCGGCGTTGAGCAGTTCTTC.

The chain combines TRBV2 with TRBJ1-4; 8 bases fit TRBD1. Germline loops: CDR1 SNHLY, CDR2 FYNNEI. This CDR3 spans 14 amino acids. Trimming took 4 bases from V and 5 from J; bases not matched to a gene: 3. DNA of the CDR3: TGTGCCAGCAGTGTCGGACAGGGAAATGAAAAACTGTTTTTT. Translating it yields CASSVGQGNEKLFF.

The chain is built from TRBV19 and TRBJ1-2; D is undetermined. Deletions cut 6 bases from V and 7 bases from J, with 12 bases between. Per germline, CDR1 LNHDA and CDR2 SQIVND (reference sequence). The CDR3 consists of 12 residues. Here the CDR3 reads CASSSSARGYTF. The CDR3 nucleotides are TGTGCCAGTAGCAGTTCCGCCCGTGGCTACACCTTC.

The chain couples TRBV28 to TRBJ2-5; D might be TRBD2 (7 bases). Between the trimmed V and J ends, which lost 7 bases and 4 bases, there was a span of 16 bases. The CDR3 consists of 14 residues. The germline V gene has CDR1 MDHEN and CDR2 SYDVKM. CDR3: CASKFGGQGETQYF. CDR3 nucleotide sequence: TGTGCCAGCAAGTTCGGGGGGCAGGGAGAGACCCAGTACTTC.

This CDR3 is CASSLQSSNQPQHF. The CDR3, as DNA: TGTGCCAGCAGCTTACAAAGTAGCAATCAGCCCCAGCATTTT. The chain has TRBV5-8 and TRBJ1-5, with D hard to call. Germline V lookup: CDR1 SGHTS, CDR2 YDEGEE. The CDR3 length is 14 residues. V was pared by 2 bases and J by 0 bases, with 6 bases between.

V and J are TRBV18 and TRBJ2-5, with 10 bases fitting TRBD1. CDR3 length: 15 residues. With 6 bases clipped from V and 1 base from J, the junction kept 5 bases outside the gene matches. Germline CDR1 is KGHSH and CDR2 is LQKENI. The CDR3 region has the DNA TGTGCCAGCTCCATCGGGACAGGGGTCCAAGAGACCCAGTACTTC. Amino acid sequence: CASSIGTGVQETQYF. Supplemented by reference TRBV18 and TRBJ2-5, the full variable domain reads NAGVMQNPRHLVRRRGQEARLRCSPMKGHSHVYWYRQLPEEGLKFMVYLQKENIIDESGMPKERFSAEFPKEGPSILRIQQVVRGDSAAYFCASSIGTGVQETQYFGPGTRLLVL.

This chain joins TRBV3-1 (or the pseudogene TRBV3-2) and TRBJ2-1; no reliable D call. There are 16 residues in the CDR3. The germline V gene encodes CDR1 LGHDT and CDR2 YNNKEL (reference sequence). The V end lost 0 bases, the J end lost 8 bases, and 17 bases lay between the germline ends. This chain's CDR3 is CASSQDTRGPVYEQFF. The CDR3 DNA reads as TGTGCCAGCAGCCAAGATACTCGCGGCCCCGTTTATGAGCAGTTCTTC.

This clone was observed a handful of times. V is TRBV2 and J is TRBJ2-7; D perhaps matches TRBD2 (5 bases). V gave up 8 bases and J gave up 6 bases, with 23 bases separating them. Germline V CDR1 and CDR2: SNHLY, FYNNEI. This CDR3 region has 15 residues. CDR3 DNA sequence: TGTGCCAGCGAAGAAGGCGGCTCCGAGGGAGTCGAGCAGTACTTC. Protein product: CASEEGGSEGVEQYF.